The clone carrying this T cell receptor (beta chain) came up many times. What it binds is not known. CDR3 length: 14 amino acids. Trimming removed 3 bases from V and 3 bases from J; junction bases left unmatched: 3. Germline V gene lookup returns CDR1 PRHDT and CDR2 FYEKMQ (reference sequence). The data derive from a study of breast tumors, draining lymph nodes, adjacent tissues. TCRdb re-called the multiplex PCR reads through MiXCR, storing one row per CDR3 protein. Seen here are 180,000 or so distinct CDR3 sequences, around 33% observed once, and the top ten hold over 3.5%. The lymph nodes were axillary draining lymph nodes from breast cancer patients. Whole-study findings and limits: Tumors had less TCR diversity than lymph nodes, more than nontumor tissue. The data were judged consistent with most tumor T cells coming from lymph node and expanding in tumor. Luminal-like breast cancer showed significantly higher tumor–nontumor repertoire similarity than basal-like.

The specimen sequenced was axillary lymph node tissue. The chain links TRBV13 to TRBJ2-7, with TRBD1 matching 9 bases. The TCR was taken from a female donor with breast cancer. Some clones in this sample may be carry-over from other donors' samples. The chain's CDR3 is CASSFGTGIYEQYF. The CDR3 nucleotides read TGTGCCAGCAGCTTCGGGACAGGGATCTACGAGCAGTACTTC. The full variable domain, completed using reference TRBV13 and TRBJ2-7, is AAGVIQSPRHLIKEKRETATLKCYPIPRHDTVYWYQQGPGQDPQFLISFYEKMQSDKGSIPDRFSAQQFSDYHSELNMSSLELGDSALYFCASSFGTGIYEQYFGPGTRLTVT.